This TCR beta chain was identified in a study of shared clonotypes between healthy human individuals. At the level of the study: Per donor, three plates held CD4 naive cells, three held CD4 memory, two held CD8 naive and one held CD8 memory. Findings and caveats of the study: Clonotype sharing among donors likely depends on sequencing depth. Among four donors, roughly 5.4% of naive CD4 clonotypes were found in common. Generation probabilities were higher for clonotypes shared across all four sorted-subset donors than for unshared ones.

CDR3 size: 12 residues. Germline V gene sequence: CDR1 SGHAT, CDR2 FQDESV (reference sequence). Trimming cost V 5 bases and J 5 bases, with 6 bases left between them. For this clone: What it binds is unknown.

The naive CD8 population came from CD45RO-negative cells selected for CCR7, without terminally differentiated effector memory CD45RA+ cells. Sequencing used immunoSEQ multiplex PCR; TCRdb keeps in-frame clones, though not all of them. The sample yields around 2,000,000 clones, approximately 95% seen once. This chain connects TRBV11-1 to TRBJ1-4, with D possibly TRBD1 on 6 matching bases. The clonotype originates from a man in his late teens or twenties in good health. Source material: naive CD8+ T cells sorted from blood. The CDR3 sequence is CASSGQNEKLFF. DNA of the CDR3: TGTGCCAGCAGCGGACAGAATGAAAAACTGTTTTTT.